This TCR beta chain was sequenced in a study of T-cell reconstitution after alpha-beta-depleted transplantation in children. CDR1 is SEHNR, CDR2 FQNEAQ, per germline (reference sequence). This CDR3 region has 17 residues. V lost 4 bases and J 2 bases, leaving 19 bases between the germline ends. Preparation of the TCRbeta library used unique molecular identifiers. TCRdb itself ran the PCR reads through MiXCR, one entry per CDR3 protein. The repertoire holds about 230,000 distinct CDR3 sequences, with over 9.5% as singletons. This clonotype was counted many times. The chain carries TRBV7-9 and TRBJ2-3; possibly TRBD1 for D (6 bases). The sample here was PBMCs from the stem cell graft donor, taken from the stem cell graft. The clonotype comes from a human donor who donated a stem cell graft to a child with SCID. The DNA for the CDR3 is TGTGCCAGCAGCTCCCGGGACATGAAGGATCACACAGATACGCAGTATTTT. Translation: CASSSRDMKDHTDTQYF.